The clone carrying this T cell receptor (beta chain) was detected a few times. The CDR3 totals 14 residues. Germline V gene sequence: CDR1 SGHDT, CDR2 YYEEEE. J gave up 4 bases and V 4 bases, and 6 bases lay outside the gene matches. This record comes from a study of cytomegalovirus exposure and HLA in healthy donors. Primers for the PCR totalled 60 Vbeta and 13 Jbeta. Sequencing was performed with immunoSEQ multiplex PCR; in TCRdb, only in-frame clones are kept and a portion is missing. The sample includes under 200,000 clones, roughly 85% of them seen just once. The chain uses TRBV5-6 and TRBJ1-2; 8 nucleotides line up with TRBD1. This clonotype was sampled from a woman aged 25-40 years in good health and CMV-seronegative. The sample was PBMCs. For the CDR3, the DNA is TGTGCCAGCAGCACCCGAACAGGGGGCTATGGCTACACCTTC. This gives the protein CASSTRTGGYGYTF.